This TCR beta chain was sequenced during a study of cytomegalovirus exposure and HLA in healthy donors. Both 60 Vbeta primers and 13 Jbeta primers went into the PCR. Sequencing used immunoSEQ multiplex PCR; TCRdb keeps in-frame clones, though not all of them. This table holds about 120,000 clones, 77% found once. Trimming pared 6 bases from V and 4 bases from J, leaving 15 bases between. The CDR3 spans 14 residues. Looked up from germline, CDR1 is MDHEN and CDR2 is SYDVKM. The origin of this receptor is a man aged 50 or older in good health and CMV-seropositive. Input material: PBMCs. The gene calls are TRBV28 and TRBJ1-2; a weak D match, TRBD1 (6 bases). The DNA of the CDR3 is TGTGCCAGCAGCGAACCGACAGGCCCCTATGGCTACACCTTC. Protein product: CASSEPTGPYGYTF.